This TCR beta chain derives from a study of T-cell reconstitution after alpha-beta-depleted transplantation in children. The CDR3 covers 15 residues. After removal of 3 bases from V and 0 bases from J, the junction contained 1 base not matched to a gene. Germline V lookup: CDR1 SGHTA, CDR2 FQGNSA. Construction of the TCRbeta library involved unique molecular identifiers. TCRdb processed the PCR reads anew with MiXCR; each CDR3 protein has one entry. The sample contains around 480,000 distinct CDR3 sequences, over 25% of which appear only once. The V gene is TRBV7-2, the J gene TRBJ2-7, with 11 bases aligning to TRBD2. Sequences were derived from PBMCs from the stem cell graft donor, sampled from the stem cell graft. This receptor was identified in a human donor who donated a stem cell graft to a child with aplastic anemia. CDR3 DNA sequence: TGTGCCAGCAGCTTGACTAGCGGGGCCTCCTACGAGCAGTACGTC. This encodes CASSLTSGASYEQYV.